This entry features one TCR beta chain sequence. The sample originates from a study of CDR3 diversity in severe acne. From the PCR reads, TCRdb called clonotypes with MiXCR, one entry per CDR3 protein. The table lists roughly 100,000 distinct CDR3 sequences, around 53% of them singletons. The CDR3 length is 14 residues. Looked up from germline, CDR1 is DFQATT and CDR2 is SNEGSKA (reference sequence). Trimming took 5 bases from V and 0 from J, leaving 11 bases between them. This chain connects TRBV20-1 to TRBJ1-5, with D perhaps matching TRBD1 (5 bases). The source of this sequence is a male donor with acne. The sequenced sample consisted of blood. DNA for the CDR3: TGCAGTGCTGGTTCGGGGCTTAGCAATCAGCCCCAGCATTTT. This translates into CSAGSGLSNQPQHF.